The sequence of this T cell receptor (beta chain) was determined in a study of cytomegalovirus exposure and HLA in healthy donors. This CDR3 region has 12 residues. Germline-derived CDR1 and CDR2 are SQVTM and ANQGSEA. V was clipped by 4 bases and J by 3 bases, with 9 bases between them. Assay used: immunoSEQ multiplex PCR; TCRdb lists only in-frame clones, some missing. Of some 160,000 clones in the sample, about 88% were seen once. The sample was PBMCs. This sequence joins TRBV29-1 and TRBJ1-2; D not certain. The receptor's source is a man younger than 35 in good health and CMV-seronegative. The CDR3 region has the DNA TGCAGCGTTGGCGGCAACCACTATGGCTACACCTTC. Its protein is CSVGGNHYGYTF.